One sample yielded the 8 T cell receptor beta chains listed below, sequenced in a study of blood T cell repertoires in COVID-19. Generated by immunoSEQ multiplex PCR, the TCRdb table keeps only in-frame clones and is missing some. The sample yields about 140,000 clones, about 74% seen once. The sample was peripheral blood. These receptors were collected from a man in his fifties or sixties with acute or convalescent COVID-19.

This clone was detected ten times or more. V and J are TRBV11-3 and TRBJ2-7; 7 positions agree with TRBD1. V gave up 2 bases and J gave up 4 bases; unmatched junction bases: 8. Germline CDR1 and CDR2: SGHNT and YENEEA. This CDR3 is built from 15 residues. The CDR3 DNA reads TGTGCCAGCAGCTTACAGCCCGGGACAGCTTACGAGCAGTACGTC. As protein: CASSLQPGTAYEQYV.

This clone appeared once. The rearrangement uses TRBV5-1 and TRBJ2-5, with D perhaps TRBD2 (7 bases). V was clipped by 2 bases and J by 2 bases, with 13 bases between them. Looked up from germline, CDR1 is SGHRS and CDR2 is YFSETQ. CDR3 length: 15 residues. The CDR3 DNA sequence: TGCGCCAGCAGCTTAGGGGGGGTCAGGCAAGAGACCCAGTACTTC. It codes for CASSLGGVRQETQYF.

The chain has TRBV7-2 and TRBJ2-7, with 12 bases that match TRBD1. The V segment lost 5 bases and the J segment 4 bases; nucleotides outside the gene matches: 3. Germline loops: CDR1 SGHTA, CDR2 FQGNSA. CDR3 size: 14 residues. CDR3 sequence: CASSRDRGLYEQYV. CDR3 DNA sequence: TGTGCCAGCAGCCGGGACAGGGGGCTATACGAGCAGTACGTC.

This chain links TRBV18 with TRBJ1-2; TRBD1 agrees at 7 bases. V was pared by 5 bases and J by 8 bases, with 8 bases of the junction left unmatched. This CDR3 comprises 13 residues. Germline V gene lookup returns CDR1 KGHSH and CDR2 LQKENI. The CDR3 sequence is CASSLKQGDGYTF. CDR3 DNA sequence: TGTGCCAGCTCATTAAAGCAGGGGGACGGCTACACCTTC.

The chain joins TRBV6-1 to TRBJ2-5; tentatively, D is TRBD2 (5 bases). V lost 1 base and J 0 bases, leaving 12 bases between the germline ends. Germline loops: CDR1 MNHNS, CDR2 SASEGT. The CDR3 totals 16 residues. The CDR3 sequence is CASSEEPGGHQETQYF. In nucleotides, the CDR3 is TGTGCCAGCAGTGAAGAGCCAGGAGGTCACCAAGAGACCCAGTACTTC.

The CDR3 nucleotides are TGTGCCAGCAGCCCGGGGACAGTATTCTCTGGAAACACCATATATTTT. The encoded protein is CASSPGTVFSGNTIYF. The rearrangement uses TRBV7-6 and TRBJ1-3; TRBD1 matches 7 bases. The V gene's germline CDR1 is SGHVS and CDR2 FNYEAQ. The CDR3 totals 16 residues. Unmatched junction bases numbered 7, after V lost 5 bases and J lost 0 bases. Variable domain in full (rest from reference TRBV7-6 and TRBJ1-3): GAGVSQSPRYKVTKRGQDVALRCDPISGHVSLYWYRQALGQGPEFLTYFNYEAQQDKSGLPNDRFSAERPEGSISTLTIQRTEQRDSAMYRCASSPGTVFSGNTIYFGEGSWLTVV.

This chain uses TRBV19 with TRBJ1-1; D is unresolved. The CDR3 is made up of 15 amino acids. Deletions cut 3 bases from V and 0 bases from J, with 11 bases between. Germline values: CDR1 LNHDA, CDR2 SQIVND (reference sequence). The CDR3 DNA reads as TGTGCCAGTAGTATTAGTAACGGTCTGAACACTGAAGCTTTCTTT. Encoded protein: CASSISNGLNTEAFF.

This clone was counted only a few times. Other nucleotide sequences from this sample produce the same CDR3. The V and J genes are TRBV28 and TRBJ1-5; 7 bases line up with TRBD1. The CDR3 totals 15 residues. With V trimmed by 4 bases and J by 2 bases, 5 bases remained unmatched. CDR1 and CDR2 from the germline V gene are MDHEN and SYDVKM. DNA of the CDR3: TGTGCCAGCAGTTCCCGACAGGGCGGCAATCAGCCCCAGCATTTT. Translating gives CASSSRQGGNQPQHF.